This is a list of T cell receptor beta chains from one sample in a study of shared clonotypes between healthy human individuals. The data were produced by immunoSEQ multiplex PCR, yet TCRdb's version contains in-frame clones alone and is incomplete. The sample lists about 980,000 clones, 70% to 85% occurring once. The sample comprised memory CD4+ T cells sorted from blood. The receptors derive from a man aged 18 to 29 in good health. The CDR3 runs from the conserved cysteine through the conserved F or W. The order of the fields is D gene, clone size, V gene, J gene, CDR3 protein, CDR3 DNA. D genes are given only for firm matches. Clone size is shown for a subset of rows, as once, few, many or a class of expanded clone.

d_gene: NA
abundance: NA
v_gene: TRBV28
j_gene: TRBJ1-5
CDR3aa: CASRQQGYGNQPQHF
CDR3nt: TGTGCCAGCAGGCAACAGGGTTACGGCAATCAGCCCCAGCATTTT

d_gene: NA
abundance: few
v_gene: TRBV11-2
j_gene: TRBJ1-1
CDR3aa: CASSHSGSGDTEAFF
CDR3nt: TGTGCCAGCAGCCACAGTGGGTCGGGTGACACTGAAGCTTTCTTT

d_gene: NA
abundance: NA
v_gene: TRBV7-2
j_gene: TRBJ2-5
CDR3aa: CASSLMGEQYQETQYF
CDR3nt: TGTGCCAGCAGCTTAATGGGGGAACAGTACCAAGAGACCCAGTACTTC

d_gene: NA
abundance: few
v_gene: TRBV10-3
j_gene: TRBJ1-5
CDR3aa: CATRDRTDSNQPQHF
CDR3nt: TGTGCCACCCGGGACCGGACAGATAGCAATCAGCCCCAGCATTTT

d_gene: NA
abundance: NA
v_gene: TRBV7-9
j_gene: TRBJ1-6
CDR3aa: CASSLGSAGDSPLHF
CDR3nt: TGTGCCAGCAGCTTAGGGTCGGCCGGGGATTCACCCCTCCACTTT

d_gene: NA
abundance: NA
v_gene: TRBV11-3
j_gene: TRBJ2-7
CDR3aa: CASSPGTDYEQYF
CDR3nt: TGTGCCAGCAGCCCCGGGACCGACTACGAGCAGTACTTC

d_gene: NA
abundance: NA
v_gene: TRBV5-1
j_gene: TRBJ1-5
CDR3aa: CASSLAGNQPQHF
CDR3nt: TGCGCCAGCAGCTTGGCAGGCAATCAGCCCCAGCATTTT

d_gene: NA
abundance: NA
v_gene: TRBV2
j_gene: TRBJ2-3
CDR3aa: CASSESGWVTDTQYF
CDR3nt: TGTGCCAGCAGTGAATCGGGCTGGGTGACAGATACGCAGTATTTT

d_gene: TRBD2
abundance: NA
v_gene: TRBV4-3
j_gene: TRBJ2-3
CDR3aa: CASSQGGSQDTQYF
CDR3nt: TGCGCCAGCAGCCAGGGGGGGAGTCAAGATACGCAGTATTTT

d_gene: NA
abundance: NA
v_gene: TRBV2
j_gene: TRBJ2-1
CDR3aa: CASNGYYNEQFF
CDR3nt: TGTGCCAGCAACGGGTACTACAATGAGCAGTTCTTC

d_gene: NA
abundance: many
v_gene: TRBV2
j_gene: TRBJ2-1
CDR3aa: CASAPDRSYNEQFF
CDR3nt: TGTGCCAGCGCCCCCGACCGCTCCTACAATGAGCAGTTCTTC

d_gene: NA
abundance: NA
v_gene: TRBV7-9
j_gene: TRBJ2-2
CDR3aa: CASRKTGRATGELFF
CDR3nt: TGTGCCAGCCGTAAGACAGGGAGGGCGACCGGGGAGCTGTTTTTT

d_gene: NA
abundance: few
v_gene: TRBV29-1
j_gene: TRBJ2-2
CDR3aa: CSVEDGRRTGELFF
CDR3nt: TGCAGCGTTGAAGATGGGCGGCGGACCGGGGAGCTGTTTTTT

d_gene: NA
abundance: NA
v_gene: TRBV20-1
j_gene: TRBJ1-1
CDR3aa: CSAAQAAEAFF
CDR3nt: TGCAGTGCTGCGCAGGCGGCTGAAGCTTTCTTT

d_gene: NA
abundance: NA
v_gene: TRBV5-1
j_gene: TRBJ1-2
CDR3aa: CASSSGGEGLGYTF
CDR3nt: TGCGCCAGCAGCTCGGGGGGAGAGGGTCTCGGCTACACCTTC

d_gene: TRBD1
abundance: few
v_gene: TRBV5-1
j_gene: TRBJ2-1
CDR3aa: CASSLGTGYDEQFF
CDR3nt: TGCGCCAGCAGCTTGGGGACAGGGTACGATGAGCAGTTCTTC

d_gene: TRBD2
abundance: NA
v_gene: TRBV6-5
j_gene: TRBJ2-7
CDR3aa: CASNEREGAYEQYF
CDR3nt: TGTGCCAGCAACGAGCGGGAGGGAGCCTACGAGCAGTACTTC

d_gene: NA
abundance: NA
v_gene: TRBV27
j_gene: TRBJ1-4
CDR3aa: CASGKRDMREKLFF
CDR3nt: TGTGCCAGCGGTAAGAGGGACATGAGGGAAAAACTGTTTTTT

d_gene: NA
abundance: NA
v_gene: TRBV6-5
j_gene: TRBJ1-2
CDR3aa: CASRNGGADRYTF
CDR3nt: TGTGCCAGCAGGAATGGAGGGGCAGATCGCTACACCTTC

d_gene: NA
abundance: NA
v_gene: TRBV5-6
j_gene: TRBJ2-5
CDR3aa: CASSSSAETQYF
CDR3nt: TGTGCCAGCAGTTCTTCCGCGGAGACCCAGTACTTC

d_gene: TRBD1
abundance: NA
v_gene: TRBV7-7
j_gene: TRBJ2-1
CDR3aa: CASSSGQASSYNEQFF
CDR3nt: TGTGCTAGCAGCTCCGGACAGGCGAGCTCCTACAATGAGCAGTTCTTC

d_gene: NA
abundance: NA
v_gene: TRBV5-5
j_gene: TRBJ2-7
CDR3aa: CASTLGRWVGFNEQYF
CDR3nt: TGTGCCAGCACCTTAGGGAGGTGGGTAGGGTTCAACGAGCAGTACTTC

d_gene: NA
abundance: NA
v_gene: TRBV7-3
j_gene: TRBJ2-2
CDR3aa: CASSSWTENTGELFF
CDR3nt: TGTGCCAGCAGCTCTTGGACAGAGAACACCGGGGAGCTGTTTTTT

d_gene: TRBD2
abundance: NA
v_gene: TRBV6-1
j_gene: TRBJ2-1
CDR3aa: CASSELFEWAGGPNEQFF
CDR3nt: TGTGCCAGCAGCGAACTTTTTGAGTGGGCGGGGGGGCCCAATGAGCAGTTCTTC

d_gene: TRBD2
abundance: NA
v_gene: TRBV4-3
j_gene: TRBJ2-3
CDR3aa: CASSQGLLAGGGDTQYF
CDR3nt: TGCGCCAGCAGCCAAGGCTTACTAGCGGGAGGAGGGGATACGCAGTATTTT

d_gene: TRBD1
abundance: NA
v_gene: TRBV27
j_gene: TRBJ1-5
CDR3aa: CASSLGTGGVQPQHF
CDR3nt: TGTGCCAGCAGTTTAGGGACAGGGGGCGTTCAGCCCCAGCATTTT

d_gene: NA
abundance: NA
v_gene: TRBV11-2
j_gene: TRBJ2-1
CDR3aa: CASSLGGEQFF
CDR3nt: TGTGCCAGCAGCTTAGGGGGTGAGCAGTTCTTC

d_gene: NA
abundance: few
v_gene: TRBV7-8
j_gene: TRBJ1-1
CDR3aa: CASSNSGQVPNTEAFF
CDR3nt: TGTGCCAGCAGCAATAGTGGGCAGGTGCCGAACACTGAAGCTTTCTTT

d_gene: NA
abundance: once
v_gene: TRBV7-6
j_gene: TRBJ2-5
CDR3aa: CASSPGETQYF
CDR3nt: TGTGCCAGCAGCCCTGGGGAGACCCAGTACTTC

d_gene: NA
abundance: once
v_gene: TRBV30
j_gene: TRBJ1-3
CDR3aa: CAWSGKGGSGNTIYF
CDR3nt: TGTGCCTGGAGCGGAAAAGGGGGCTCTGGAAACACCATATATTTT

d_gene: NA
abundance: NA
v_gene: TRBV19
j_gene: TRBJ1-5
CDR3aa: CASSIDVLSTFGNQPQHF
CDR3nt: TGTGCCAGTAGTATCGACGTACTCTCGACTTTTGGCAATCAGCCCCAGCATTTT

d_gene: NA
abundance: NA
v_gene: TRBV2
j_gene: TRBJ1-3
CDR3aa: CASSENGAGNTIYF
CDR3nt: TGTGCCAGCAGTGAAAACGGGGCTGGAAACACCATATATTTT

d_gene: TRBD2
abundance: NA
v_gene: TRBV5-1
j_gene: TRBJ2-1
CDR3aa: CASSPGLAAGNEQFF
CDR3nt: TGCGCCAGCAGCCCGGGTCTAGCGGCCGGCAATGAGCAGTTCTTC

d_gene: NA
abundance: NA
v_gene: TRBV5-6
j_gene: TRBJ2-2
CDR3aa: CASSLGGWDSYAGELFF
CDR3nt: TGTGCCAGCAGCTTGGGTGGGTGGGACTCTTACGCCGGGGAGCTGTTTTTT

d_gene: NA
abundance: once
v_gene: TRBV9
j_gene: TRBJ2-3
CDR3aa: CASSSEYAGDTQYF
CDR3nt: TGTGCCAGCAGCTCAGAGTACGCCGGAGATACGCAGTATTTT

d_gene: TRBD2
abundance: NA
v_gene: TRBV5-6
j_gene: TRBJ2-5
CDR3aa: CASSFRLLAGEQETQYF
CDR3nt: TGTGCCAGCAGCTTCCGATTGCTAGCGGGGGAGCAAGAGACCCAGTACTTC

d_gene: TRBD1
abundance: NA
v_gene: TRBV5-6
j_gene: TRBJ1-1
CDR3aa: CASSLPETGDEAFF
CDR3nt: TGTGCCAGCAGCTTGCCCGAGACAGGGGATGAAGCTTTCTTT

d_gene: TRBD2
abundance: NA
v_gene: TRBV4-3
j_gene: TRBJ2-1
CDR3aa: CASSQDWRSGRVDEQFF
CDR3nt: TGCGCCAGCAGCCAAGATTGGAGGAGCGGGAGGGTCGATGAGCAGTTCTTC

d_gene: TRBD2
abundance: NA
v_gene: TRBV5-4
j_gene: TRBJ2-1
CDR3aa: CASSRPGLAGNNEQFF
CDR3nt: TGTGCCAGCAGCAGACCGGGACTAGCGGGAAACAATGAGCAGTTCTTC

d_gene: NA
abundance: NA
v_gene: TRBV7-9
j_gene: TRBJ1-3
CDR3aa: CASRLDTYSGNTIYF
CDR3nt: TGTGCCAGCAGGTTGGACACCTACTCTGGAAACACCATATATTTT

d_gene: TRBD1
abundance: NA
v_gene: TRBV7-9
j_gene: TRBJ2-5
CDR3aa: CASSRTPTTGEETQYF
CDR3nt: TGTGCCAGCAGCCGTACCCCCACAACAGGGGAGGAGACCCAGTACTTC

d_gene: TRBD2
abundance: NA
v_gene: TRBV19
j_gene: TRBJ2-2
CDR3aa: CASRTGTSGRTGELFF
CDR3nt: TGTGCCAGTAGAACCGGGACTAGCGGGAGGACCGGGGAGCTGTTTTTT

d_gene: NA
abundance: NA
v_gene: TRBV7-9
j_gene: TRBJ1-4
CDR3aa: CASSFGTEGEKLFF
CDR3nt: TGTGCCAGCAGCTTTGGCACCGAGGGTGAAAAACTGTTTTTT

d_gene: NA
abundance: NA
v_gene: TRBV12-5
j_gene: TRBJ1-1
CDR3aa: CASVWENTEAFF
CDR3nt: TGTGCTAGTGTGTGGGAGAACACTGAAGCTTTCTTT

d_gene: NA
abundance: few
v_gene: TRBV7-9
j_gene: TRBJ2-1
CDR3aa: CASSFFPSSNEQFF
CDR3nt: TGTGCCAGCAGCTTCTTCCCCTCCTCCAATGAGCAGTTCTTC

d_gene: TRBD1
abundance: NA
v_gene: TRBV4-2
j_gene: TRBJ2-1
CDR3aa: CASSNRQGAGNEQFF
CDR3nt: TGTGCCAGCAGCAACCGACAGGGGGCGGGGAATGAGCAGTTCTTC

d_gene: NA
abundance: few
v_gene: TRBV11-2
j_gene: TRBJ1-6
CDR3aa: CASTRQPVGNSPLHF
CDR3nt: TGTGCCAGCACCAGGCAGCCGGTCGGTAATTCACCCCTCCACTTT

d_gene: NA
abundance: NA
v_gene: TRBV10-3
j_gene: TRBJ1-1
CDR3aa: CAISESPGRNTEAFF
CDR3nt: TGTGCCATCAGTGAGTCTCCAGGGAGGAACACTGAAGCTTTCTTT

d_gene: NA
abundance: once
v_gene: TRBV6-1
j_gene: TRBJ1-5
CDR3aa: CASTGGGVSNQPQHF
CDR3nt: TGTGCCAGCACGGGCGGGGGAGTGAGCAATCAGCCCCAGCATTTT

d_gene: NA
abundance: NA
v_gene: TRBV19
j_gene: TRBJ1-1
CDR3aa: CASSISPGHPNTEAFF
CDR3nt: TGTGCCAGTAGTATATCCCCGGGACATCCGAACACTGAAGCTTTCTTT

d_gene: NA
abundance: NA
v_gene: TRBV4-1
j_gene: TRBJ2-1
CDR3aa: CASSPGTGFSYNEQFF
CDR3nt: TGCGCCAGCAGCCCAGGGACCGGGTTCTCCTACAATGAGCAGTTCTTC

d_gene: NA
abundance: few
v_gene: TRBV4-3
j_gene: TRBJ2-7
CDR3aa: CASSQETGAWYEQYF
CDR3nt: TGCGCCAGCAGCCAAGAAACGGGAGCGTGGTACGAGCAGTACTTC

d_gene: NA
abundance: NA
v_gene: TRBV5-4
j_gene: TRBJ2-3
CDR3aa: CASRGASGTDTQYF
CDR3nt: TGTGCCAGCAGAGGGGCTAGCGGCACAGATACGCAGTATTTT

d_gene: NA
abundance: NA
v_gene: TRBV7-2
j_gene: TRBJ2-7
CDR3aa: CASSFLSYEQYF
CDR3nt: TGTGCCAGCAGCTTCCTCTCCTACGAGCAGTACTTC